This TCR beta chain was profiled in a study of cytomegalovirus exposure and HLA in healthy donors. Trimming pared 1 base from V and 1 base from J, leaving 5 bases between. CDR3 length: 13 residues. The germline V gene encodes CDR1 SGHRS and CDR2 YFSETQ. Both 60 Vbeta primers and 13 Jbeta primers went into the PCR. The repertoire was sequenced with immunoSEQ multiplex PCR; TCRdb's copy has only in-frame clones and lacks some. The sample contains around 130,000 clones, over 75% of which appear only once. The study sampled nominally healthy donors, though unrecorded immune exposures were likely. The V and J genes are TRBV5-1 and TRBJ1-1; D not certain. Sequencing used PBMCs. This TCR derives from a man in his forties in good health and CMV-seronegative. CDR3: CASSLSPNTEAFF. The CDR3 coding sequence is TGCGCCAGCAGCTTGTCTCCGAACACTGAAGCTTTCTTT.